This T cell receptor (beta chain) was sequenced for a study of blood T cell repertoires in COVID-19. Original processing notes: Amplification from reference gene primers served as the basis for estimated nucleated cell counts. Sequenced by immunoSEQ multiplex PCR; TCRdb stores in-frame clones only, minus some. Clonal size and the V and J genes are those of that table, whereas D and trimming came from the DNA. The sample includes over 120,000 clones, over 70% seen only once; the top ten take 37%. V was pared by 1 base and J by 10 bases, with 17 bases between. The CDR3 sequence is 16 residues long. In germline, CDR1 is SGHDN, CDR2 FVKESK.

The V gene is TRBV14, the J gene TRBJ1-6; D is possibly TRBD1 (5 bases). The clonotype originates from a man in his forties or fifties who had recovered from COVID-19. The sequenced material came from peripheral blood. The CDR3 nucleotides read TGTGCCAGCAGCCAAGGGTGGAATAGGGGCCAATCACCCCTCCACTTT. Residues: CASSQGWNRGQSPLHF. Full variable domain (outside the CDR3, taken from reference TRBV14 and TRBJ1-6): EAGVTQFPSHSVIEKGQTVTLRCDPISGHDNLYWYRRVMGKEIKFLLHFVKESKQDESGMPNNRFLAERTGGTYSTLKVQPAELEDSGVYFCASSQGWNRGQSPLHFGNGTRLTVT.